These 12 T cell receptor beta chains were all obtained from the same sample, sequenced in a study of T-cell memory formation after mild COVID-19. Each CDR3 protein gets one entry after TCRdb re-called the 5' RACE reads with MiXCR. Of fewer than 140,000 distinct CDR3 sequences in the sample, around 15% were seen once. The sample was PBMCs or a T cell subset sorted from them (not recorded which). The origin of the receptors is an adult woman who had mild COVID-19 (a few samples of this study predate the infection). Cell type and time point are not known.

This chain uses TRBV20-1 with TRBJ1-1; possible D gene TRBD1, 5 bases. V lost 4 bases and J lost 0, with 18 bases in between. CDR1 is DFQATT and CDR2 is SNEGSKA in the germline V gene (reference sequence). The CDR3 is 16 amino acids. The DNA of the CDR3 is TGCAGTGCTATCATCAGGGACGCCCTCGTGAACACTGAAGCTTTCTTT. This gives the protein CSAIIRDALVNTEAFF.

J is TRBJ2-1 and V is TRBV7-9; 10 bases are shared with TRBD1. The CDR3 spans 16 residues. With V trimmed by 1 base and J by 4 bases, 4 bases remained unmatched. CDR1 and CDR2 from the germline V gene are SEHNR and FQNEAQ (reference sequence). CDR3 sequence (DNA): TGTGCCAGCAGCTTAGGGACAGGGGGGGGATACAATGAGCAGTTCTTC. This encodes CASSLGTGGGYNEQFF. Full variable domain (remainder filled in from reference TRBV7-9 and TRBJ2-1): DTGVSQNPRHKITKRGQNVTFRCDPISEHNRLYWYRQTLGQGPEFLTYFQNEAQLEKSRLLSDRFSAERPKGSFSTLEIQRTEQGDSAMYLCASSLGTGGGYNEQFFGPGTRLTVL.

This clonotype was recorded a few times. The chain joins TRBV4-1 to TRBJ1-1; perhaps TRBD1 as D (6 bases). The germline V gene has CDR1 MGHRA and CDR2 YSYEKL. The V end was cut by 3 bases, the J end by 3 bases, with 17 bases between. The CDR3 covers 16 residues. The CDR3 region is CASSQKQGKGDTEAFF. For the CDR3, the DNA is TGCGCCAGCAGCCAGAAACAGGGTAAAGGGGACACTGAAGCTTTCTTT.

CDR3 nucleotide sequence: TGTGCCAGCAGTTACTCCGCAGGGACCCCTGAAGCTTTCTTT. It specifies CASSYSAGTPEAFF. The chain is built from TRBV6-5 and TRBJ1-1; tentative D call: TRBD1 (5 bases). The germline CDR1 and CDR2 sequences are MNHEY and SVGAGI. Trimming shortened V by 0 bases and J by 6 bases, and 11 bases separated the two germline ends. This CDR3 has 14 amino acids.

This clonotype was recorded a few times. No conserved phenylalanine or tryptophan is present at the end of the CDR3, so a read error is the likely explanation. The DNA is omitted, as the CDR3 cannot be located on it reliably, and the CDR3 follows TCRdb's listing. The chain has TRBV29-1 and TRBJ2-1; TRBD1 reflects the table's D call only, with no check against the DNA. The germline gives CDR1 SQVTM, CDR2 ANQGSEA. From its first to its last residue, the CDR3 has 10 amino acids. This chain's CDR3 is CSVEDPLLIL.

The genes are TRBV7-2 and TRBJ2-5, with 10 positions matching TRBD2. The CDR3 has 16 residues. Trimming cost V 6 bases and J 2 bases; bases outside gene matches: 9. Germline assignment: CDR1 SGHTA and CDR2 FQGNSA. The CDR3 coding sequence is TGTGCCAGCAGTCCCCTTGGGGGACTAGCGCAAGAGACCCAGTACTTC. It encodes CASSPLGGLAQETQYF.

CDR3 amino acids: CSVGTLNTEAFF. The CDR3 coding sequence is TGCAGCGTCGGGACGCTGAACACTGAAGCTTTCTTT. This chain connects TRBV29-1 to TRBJ1-1, with D possibly matching TRBD1 (5 bases). Germline loops: CDR1 SQVTM, CDR2 ANQGSEA. The CDR3 runs to 12 residues. V gave up 6 bases and J gave up 0 bases, with 8 bases separating them.

This clonotype was found many times. The rearrangement links TRBV4-1 to TRBJ2-2, with TRBD2 as a possible D gene (7 bases). Germline V lookup: CDR1 MGHRA, CDR2 YSYEKL. V lost 0 bases and J lost 6, with 14 bases in between. The CDR3 length is 16 residues. CDR3 sequence (DNA): TGCGCCAGCAGCCAAGAACGGGGGGCGCTCCCCGGGGAGCTGTTTTTT. Amino acid sequence: CASSQERGALPGELFF.

This clonotype was counted a few times. This chain links TRBV2 with TRBJ2-2; 9 nucleotides line up with TRBD1. The CDR3 sequence is 17 residues long. Germline-derived CDR1 and CDR2 are SNHLY and FYNNEI. Trimming took 5 bases from V and 4 from J; bases not matched to a gene: 11. Here the CDR3 reads CASSISEVTGGTGELFF. The CDR3 DNA follows: TGTGCCAGCAGTATCTCGGAGGTGACAGGGGGCACCGGGGAGCTGTTTTTT. Full variable domain (remainder filled in from reference TRBV2 and TRBJ2-2): EPEVTQTPSHQVTQMGQEVILRCVPISNHLYFYWYRQILGQKVEFLVSFYNNEISEKSEIFDDQFSVERPDGSNFTLKIRSTKLEDSAMYFCASSISEVTGGTGELFFGEGSRLTVL.

This clonotype was recorded at least ten times. The chain joins TRBV6-1 to TRBJ2-7, with D uncertain. Germline-derived CDR1 and CDR2 are MNHNS and SASEGT. The CDR3 spans 16 residues. Trimming took 1 base from V and 0 from J, leaving 13 bases between them. CDR3 coding DNA: TGTGCCAGCAGTGAAGAGACGTCCGCCTCCTCCTACGAGCAGTACTTC. Its translation: CASSEETSASSYEQYF.

This chain links TRBV9 with TRBJ2-3; maybe TRBD2 (6 bases). The ends were cut back, 0 bases at V and 5 bases at J, with 13 bases in the middle. The CDR3 runs 15 residues. CDR1 and CDR2 from the germline V gene are SGDLS and YYNGEE. The CDR3 loop reads CASSVGGLPRDTQYF. CDR3 DNA: TGTGCCAGCAGCGTAGGGGGACTTCCCCGAGATACGCAGTATTTT.

In DNA, the CDR3 is TGTGCCAGCAGCTTAGCGTGGGGGGAATGGATGAACACTGAAGCTTTCTTT. Translating it yields CASSLAWGEWMNTEAFF. This chain joins TRBV7-6 and TRBJ1-1; possibly TRBD1 for D (5 bases). The germline gives CDR1 SGHVS, CDR2 FNYEAQ. The length of the CDR3 is 17 residues. V was pared by 0 bases and J by 0 bases, with 14 bases between.